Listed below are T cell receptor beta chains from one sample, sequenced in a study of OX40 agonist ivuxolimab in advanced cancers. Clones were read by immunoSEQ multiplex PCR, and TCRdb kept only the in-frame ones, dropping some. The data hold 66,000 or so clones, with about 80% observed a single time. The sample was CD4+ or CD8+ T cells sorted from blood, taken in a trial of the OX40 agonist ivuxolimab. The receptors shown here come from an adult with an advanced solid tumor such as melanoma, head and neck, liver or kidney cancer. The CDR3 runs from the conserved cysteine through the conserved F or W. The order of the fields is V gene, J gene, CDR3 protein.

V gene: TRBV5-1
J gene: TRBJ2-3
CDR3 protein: CASSLESIDTQYF

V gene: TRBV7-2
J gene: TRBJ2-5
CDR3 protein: CASSLAPSGTQETQYF

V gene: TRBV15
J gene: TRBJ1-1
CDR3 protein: CATSRVKVNTEAFF

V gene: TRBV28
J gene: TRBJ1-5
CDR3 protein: CASSSPRRGSNQPQHF

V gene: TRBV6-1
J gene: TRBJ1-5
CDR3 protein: CASSEGRDRGRRGNQPQHF

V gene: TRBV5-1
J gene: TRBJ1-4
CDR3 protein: CASSLDPQEKLFF

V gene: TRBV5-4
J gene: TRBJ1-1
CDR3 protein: CASSGGQKNTEAFF

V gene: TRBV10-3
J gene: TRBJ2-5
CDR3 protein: CAISSGLAGAGGQETQYF

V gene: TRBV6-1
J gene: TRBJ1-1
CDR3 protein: CASLPNTEAFF

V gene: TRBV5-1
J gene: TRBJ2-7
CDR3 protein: CASSPAHYEQYF

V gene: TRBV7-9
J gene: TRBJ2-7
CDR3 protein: CASSLDGIRYEQYF

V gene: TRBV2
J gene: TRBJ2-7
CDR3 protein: CASTRTGASYEQYF

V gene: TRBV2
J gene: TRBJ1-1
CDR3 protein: CASTLGENTEAFF

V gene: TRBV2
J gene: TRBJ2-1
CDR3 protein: CASSDWGLGSYNEQFF

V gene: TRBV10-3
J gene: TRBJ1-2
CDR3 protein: CAISVLDRDYGYTF

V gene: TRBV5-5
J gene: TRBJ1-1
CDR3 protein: CASSLSYRDTEAFF

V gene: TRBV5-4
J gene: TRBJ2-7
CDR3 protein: CASSLEPGSGGPYEQYF

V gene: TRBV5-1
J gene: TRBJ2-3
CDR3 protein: CASSPEGWGSTDTQYF

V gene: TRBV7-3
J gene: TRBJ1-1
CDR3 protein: CASSPYRTGSTEAFF